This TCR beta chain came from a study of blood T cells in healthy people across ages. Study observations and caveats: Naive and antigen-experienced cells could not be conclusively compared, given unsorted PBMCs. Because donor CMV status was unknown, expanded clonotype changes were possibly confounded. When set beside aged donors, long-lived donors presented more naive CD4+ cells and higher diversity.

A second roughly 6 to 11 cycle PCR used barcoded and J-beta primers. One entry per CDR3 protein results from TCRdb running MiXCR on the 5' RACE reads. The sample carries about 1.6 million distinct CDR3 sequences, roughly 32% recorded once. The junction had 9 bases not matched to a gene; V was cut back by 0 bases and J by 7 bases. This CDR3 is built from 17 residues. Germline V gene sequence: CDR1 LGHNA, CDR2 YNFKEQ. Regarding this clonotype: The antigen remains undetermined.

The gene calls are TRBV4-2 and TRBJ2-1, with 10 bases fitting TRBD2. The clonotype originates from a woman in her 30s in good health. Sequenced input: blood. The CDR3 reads CASSQDSEAGGINEQFF. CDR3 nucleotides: TGTGCCAGCAGCCAAGATTCCGAAGCGGGAGGGATTAATGAGCAGTTCTTC.